One and the same sample provided the 2 T cell receptor beta chains below, sequenced in a study of a mutant IDH1 vaccine in newly diagnosed glioma. Time point reported: week 23, last vaccination. Topical imiquimod was applied with each vaccine dose, which held 300 ug of mutant IDH1 20-mer peptide. Produced via immunoSEQ multiplex PCR; TCRdb's table is partial and in-frame only. The table records under 70,000 clones, roughly 84% of them present only once. No antigen has been assigned to these receptors. This sample comprised PBMCs, obtained from a glioma patient whose treatment included an IDH1 peptide vaccine. Receptors were obtained from a man between 18 and 29 years old with glioma.

This CDR3 reads CASSLSGRGAYEQYF. In nucleotides, the CDR3 is TGTGCCAGCAGCTTAAGTGGCAGGGGGGCCTACGAGCAGTACTTC. The V gene is TRBV13, the J gene TRBJ2-7; possible D gene TRBD1, 7 bases. Germline CDR1 reads PRHDT; CDR2 reads FYEKMQ (reference sequence). The CDR3 length is 15 residues. The ends were cut back, 2 bases at V and 2 bases at J, with 13 bases in the middle.

The chain's CDR3 is CASSPIAFGELFF. CDR3 in DNA: TGCGCCAGCAGTCCTATAGCGTTCGGGGAGCTGTTTTTT. The chain employs TRBV4-3 and TRBJ2-2; TRBD2 might be the D (5 bases). CDR1 is LGHNA and CDR2 is YSLEER in the germline V gene. Trimming shortened V by 6 bases and J by 7 bases, and 12 bases separated the two germline ends. CDR3 length: 13 residues.